This T cell receptor (beta chain) comes out of a study of blood T cell repertoires in COVID-19. Only in-frame clones appear in the TCRdb table, and some are missing; sequencing was by immunoSEQ multiplex PCR. The data contain around 45,000 clones, 70% to 90% of them singletons. Losses at the gene ends were 5 bases for V and 0 bases for J; bases not matched to a gene: 5. Germline V gene sequence: CDR1 SGHVS, CDR2 FNYEAQ. There are 16 residues in the CDR3. The sequencing sample was made of peripheral blood. The receptor comes from an elderly man with acute or convalescent COVID-19. The V call is TRBV7-6, the J call TRBJ2-1, with 9 bases matching TRBD1. The DNA for the CDR3 is TGTGCCAGCAGCACGGGACAGGGTGGCTCCTACAATGAGCAGTTCTTC. It translates to CASSTGQGGSYNEQFF. The full variable domain, its missing parts supplied by reference TRBV7-6 and TRBJ2-1, is GAGVSQSPRYKVTKRGQDVALRCDPISGHVSLYWYRQALGQGPEFLTYFNYEAQQDKSGLPNDRFSAERPEGSISTLTIQRTEQRDSAMYRCASSTGQGGSYNEQFFGPGTRLTVL.